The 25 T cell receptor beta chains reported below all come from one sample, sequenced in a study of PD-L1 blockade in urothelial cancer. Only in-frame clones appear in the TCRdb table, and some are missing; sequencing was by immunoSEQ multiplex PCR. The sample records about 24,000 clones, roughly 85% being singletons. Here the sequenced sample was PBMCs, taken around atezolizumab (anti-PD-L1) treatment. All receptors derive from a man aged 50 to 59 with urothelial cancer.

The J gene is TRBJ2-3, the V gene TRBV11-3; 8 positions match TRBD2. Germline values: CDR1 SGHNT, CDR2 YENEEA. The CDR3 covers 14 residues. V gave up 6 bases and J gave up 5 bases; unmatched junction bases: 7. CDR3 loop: CASSDRSGGDTQYF. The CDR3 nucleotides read TGTGCCAGCAGTGACCGAAGCGGGGGAGATACGCAGTATTTT.

CDR3 region: CASRGTSGGLPYEQYF. CDR3 bases: TGTGCCTCCCGCGGGACTAGCGGGGGACTCCCCTACGAGCAGTACTTC. The chain links TRBV6-6 to TRBJ2-7, with TRBD2 identical over 14 bases. Trimming cost V 11 bases and J 2 bases; bases outside gene matches: 11. CDR3 size: 16 residues. CDR1 and CDR2 (germline): MNHNY, SVGAGI (reference sequence).

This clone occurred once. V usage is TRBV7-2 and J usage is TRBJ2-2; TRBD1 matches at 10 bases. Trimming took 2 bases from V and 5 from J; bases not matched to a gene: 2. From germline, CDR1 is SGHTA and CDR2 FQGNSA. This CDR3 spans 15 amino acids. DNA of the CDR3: TGTGCCAGCAGCTTACGGACAGGGGGGACCGGGGAGCTGTTTTTT. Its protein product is CASSLRTGGTGELFF.

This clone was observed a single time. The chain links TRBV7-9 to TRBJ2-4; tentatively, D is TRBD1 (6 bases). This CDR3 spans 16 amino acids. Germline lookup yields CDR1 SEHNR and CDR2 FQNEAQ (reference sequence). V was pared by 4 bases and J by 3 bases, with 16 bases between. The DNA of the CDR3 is TGTGCCAGCAGCTCCCCCGGCCAGGGGCGCAAAAACATTCAGTACTTC. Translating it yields CASSSPGQGRKNIQYF.

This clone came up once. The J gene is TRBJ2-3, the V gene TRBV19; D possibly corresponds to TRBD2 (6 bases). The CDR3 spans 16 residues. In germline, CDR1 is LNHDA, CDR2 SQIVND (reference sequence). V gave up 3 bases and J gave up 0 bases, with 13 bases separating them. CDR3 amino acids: CASSIGVGTSTDTQYF. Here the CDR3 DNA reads TGTGCCAGTAGTATTGGAGTGGGGACTAGCACAGATACGCAGTATTTT.

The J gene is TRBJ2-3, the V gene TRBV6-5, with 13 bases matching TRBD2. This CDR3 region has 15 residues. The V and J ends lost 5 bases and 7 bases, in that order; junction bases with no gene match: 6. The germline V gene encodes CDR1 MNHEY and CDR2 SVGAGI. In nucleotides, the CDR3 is TGTGCCAGCAGTCGACTAGCGGGAGGATCTTATACGCAGTATTTT. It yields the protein CASSRLAGGSYTQYF.

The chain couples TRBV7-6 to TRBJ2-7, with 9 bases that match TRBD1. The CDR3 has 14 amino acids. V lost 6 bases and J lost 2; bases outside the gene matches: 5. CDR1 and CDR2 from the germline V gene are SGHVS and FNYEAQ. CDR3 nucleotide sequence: TGTGCCAGCAGAGAGGGACAGGGTGCCTACGAGCAGTACTTC. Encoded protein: CASREGQGAYEQYF.

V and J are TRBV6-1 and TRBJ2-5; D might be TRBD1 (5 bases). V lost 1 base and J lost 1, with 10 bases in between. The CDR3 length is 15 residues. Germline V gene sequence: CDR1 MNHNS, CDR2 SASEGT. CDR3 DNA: TGTGCCAGCAGTGAAGGCCCTGGGGCCCAAGAGACCCAGTACTTC. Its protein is CASSEGPGAQETQYF.

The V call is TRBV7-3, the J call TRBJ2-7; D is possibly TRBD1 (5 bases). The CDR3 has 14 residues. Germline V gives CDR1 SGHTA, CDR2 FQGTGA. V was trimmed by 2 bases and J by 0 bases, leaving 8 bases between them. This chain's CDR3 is CASSLDGHSYEQYF. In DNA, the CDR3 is TGTGCCAGCAGCTTAGATGGACACTCCTACGAGCAGTACTTC.

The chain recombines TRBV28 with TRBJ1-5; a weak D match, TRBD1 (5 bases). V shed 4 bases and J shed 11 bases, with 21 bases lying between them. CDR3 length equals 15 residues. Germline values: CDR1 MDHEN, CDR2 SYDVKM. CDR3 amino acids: CASSSSRILRGAQHF. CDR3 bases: TGTGCCAGCAGTTCCAGCAGGATCCTTCGGGGGGCCCAGCATTTT. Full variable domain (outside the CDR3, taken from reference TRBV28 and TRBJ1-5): DVKVTQSSRYLVKRTGEKVFLECVQDMDHENMFWYRQDPGLGLRLIYFSYDVKMKEKGDIPEGYSVSREKKERFSLILESASTNQTSMYLCASSSSRILRGAQHFGDGTRLSIL.

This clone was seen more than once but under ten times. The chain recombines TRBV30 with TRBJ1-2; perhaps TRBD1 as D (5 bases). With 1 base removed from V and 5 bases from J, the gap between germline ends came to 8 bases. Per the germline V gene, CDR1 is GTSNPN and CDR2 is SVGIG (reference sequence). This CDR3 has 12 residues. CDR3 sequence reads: CAWSDGGYGYTF. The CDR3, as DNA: TGTGCCTGGAGTGACGGGGGTTATGGCTACACCTTC.

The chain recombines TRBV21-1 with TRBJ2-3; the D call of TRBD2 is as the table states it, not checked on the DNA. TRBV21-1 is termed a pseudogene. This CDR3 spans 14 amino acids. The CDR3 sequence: CASSKESGPDTQYF. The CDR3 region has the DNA TGTGCCAGCAGCAAAGAAAGCGGCCCAGATACGCAGTATTTT.

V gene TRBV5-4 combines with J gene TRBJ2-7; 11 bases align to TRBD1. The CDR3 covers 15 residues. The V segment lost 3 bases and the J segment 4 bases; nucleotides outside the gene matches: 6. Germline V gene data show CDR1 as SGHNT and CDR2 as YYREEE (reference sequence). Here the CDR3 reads CASSSDRGQLYEQYF. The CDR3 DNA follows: TGTGCCAGCAGCTCGGACAGGGGGCAGCTTTACGAGCAGTACTTC.

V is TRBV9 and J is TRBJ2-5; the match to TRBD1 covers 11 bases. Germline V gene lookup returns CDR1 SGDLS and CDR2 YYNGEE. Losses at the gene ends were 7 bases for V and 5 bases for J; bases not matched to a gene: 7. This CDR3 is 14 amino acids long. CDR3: CASSVDRGQETQYF. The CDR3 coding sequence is TGTGCCAGCTCGGTGGACAGGGGGCAGGAGACCCAGTACTTC.

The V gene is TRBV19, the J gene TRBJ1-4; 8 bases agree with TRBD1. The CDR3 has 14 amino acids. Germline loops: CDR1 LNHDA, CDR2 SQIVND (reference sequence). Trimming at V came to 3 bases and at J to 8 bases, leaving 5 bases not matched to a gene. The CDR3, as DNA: TGTGCCAGTAGTATTCAGGGGGCCGGGGAAAAACTGTTTTTT. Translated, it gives CASSIQGAGEKLFF.

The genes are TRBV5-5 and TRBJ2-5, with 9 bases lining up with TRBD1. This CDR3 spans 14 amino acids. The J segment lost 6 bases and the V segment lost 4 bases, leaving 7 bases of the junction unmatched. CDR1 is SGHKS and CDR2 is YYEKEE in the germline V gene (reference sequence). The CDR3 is CASSLRDRVQTQYF. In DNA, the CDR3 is TGTGCCAGCAGCCTCCGGGACAGGGTTCAGACCCAGTACTTC.

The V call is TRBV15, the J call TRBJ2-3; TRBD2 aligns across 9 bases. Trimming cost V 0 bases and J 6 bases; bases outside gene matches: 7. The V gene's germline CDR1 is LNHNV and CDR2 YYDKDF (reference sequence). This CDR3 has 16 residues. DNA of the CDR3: TGTGCCACCAGCAGAGAAGAGACTAGCGGATGGGATACGCAGTATTTT. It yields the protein CATSREETSGWDTQYF.

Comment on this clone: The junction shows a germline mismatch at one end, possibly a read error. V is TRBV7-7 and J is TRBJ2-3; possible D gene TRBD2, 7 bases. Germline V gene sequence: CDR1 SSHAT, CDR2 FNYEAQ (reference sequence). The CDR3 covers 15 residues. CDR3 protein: CASSFGGGATDTQYF. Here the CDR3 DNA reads TGTGCTAGCAGCTTTGGTGGGGGGGCCACAGATACGCAGTATTTT.

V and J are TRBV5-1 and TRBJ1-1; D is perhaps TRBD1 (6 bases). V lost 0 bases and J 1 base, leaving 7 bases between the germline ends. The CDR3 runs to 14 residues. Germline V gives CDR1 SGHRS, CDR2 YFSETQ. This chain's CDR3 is CASSLGRGNTEAFF. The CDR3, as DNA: TGCGCCAGCAGCTTGGGCAGGGGGAACACTGAAGCTTTCTTT.

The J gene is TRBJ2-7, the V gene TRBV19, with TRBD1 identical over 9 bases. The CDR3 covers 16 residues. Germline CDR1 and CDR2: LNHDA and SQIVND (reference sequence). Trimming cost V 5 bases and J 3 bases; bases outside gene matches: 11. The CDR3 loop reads CASSRPGQGLFYEQYF. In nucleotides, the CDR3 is TGTGCCAGTAGTCGACCGGGACAGGGACTATTCTACGAGCAGTACTTC.

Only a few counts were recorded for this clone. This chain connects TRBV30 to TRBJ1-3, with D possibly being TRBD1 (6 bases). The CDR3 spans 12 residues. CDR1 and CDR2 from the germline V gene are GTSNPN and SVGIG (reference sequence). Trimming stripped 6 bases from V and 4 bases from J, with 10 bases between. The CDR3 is CACHREGNTIYF. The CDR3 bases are TGTGCCTGCCACAGGGAAGGAAACACCATATATTTT. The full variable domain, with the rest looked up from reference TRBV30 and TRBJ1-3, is SQTIHQWPATLVQPVGSPLSLECTVEGTSNPNLYWYRQAAGRGLQLLFYSVGIGQISSEVPQNLSASRPQDRQFILSSKKLLLSDSGFYLCACHREGNTIYFGEGSWLTVV.

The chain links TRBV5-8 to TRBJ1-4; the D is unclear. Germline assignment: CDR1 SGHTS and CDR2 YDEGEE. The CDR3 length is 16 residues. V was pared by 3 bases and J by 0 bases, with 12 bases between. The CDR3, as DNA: TGTGCCAGCAGCTCTCAAAGCGGGGCAACTAATGAAAAACTGTTTTTT. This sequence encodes CASSSQSGATNEKLFF.

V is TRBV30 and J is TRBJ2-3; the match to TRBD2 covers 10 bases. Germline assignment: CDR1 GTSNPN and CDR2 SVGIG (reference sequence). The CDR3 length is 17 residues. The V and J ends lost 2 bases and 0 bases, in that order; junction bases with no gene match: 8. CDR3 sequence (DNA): TGTGCCTGGAGTAGCGGGGGGGCCCCGTTAAGCACAGATACGCAGTATTTT. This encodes CAWSSGGAPLSTDTQYF.

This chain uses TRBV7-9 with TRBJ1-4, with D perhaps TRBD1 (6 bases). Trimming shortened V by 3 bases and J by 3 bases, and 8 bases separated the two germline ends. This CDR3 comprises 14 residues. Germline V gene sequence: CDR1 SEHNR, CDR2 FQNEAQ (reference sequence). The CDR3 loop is CASSFGQSNEKLFF. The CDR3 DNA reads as TGTGCCAGCAGCTTCGGACAGTCTAATGAAAAACTGTTTTTT.

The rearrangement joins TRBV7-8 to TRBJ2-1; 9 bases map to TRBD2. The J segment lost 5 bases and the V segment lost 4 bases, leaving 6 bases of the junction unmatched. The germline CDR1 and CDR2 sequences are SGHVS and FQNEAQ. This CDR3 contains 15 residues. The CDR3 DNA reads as TGTGCCAGCAGCTCTAATAGCGGGAGCCACAATGAGCAGTTCTTC. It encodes CASSSNSGSHNEQFF.